These 28 T cell receptor beta chains came from one sample sequenced in a study of blood T cell repertoires in COVID-19. Repertoires were generated with immunoSEQ multiplex PCR, while TCRdb's copy carries only in-frame clones and drops some. The table records around 67,000 clones, around 91% of them present only once. The sample taken for sequencing was peripheral blood. Receptor source: a human donor in a cohort sampled during active COVID-19.

The chain combines TRBV11-2 with TRBJ2-7, with TRBD2 identical over 9 bases. Germline CDR1 SGHAT, CDR2 FQNNGV. The CDR3 has 14 amino acids. After removal of 4 bases from V and 3 bases from J, the junction contained 4 bases not matched to a gene. The CDR3 nucleotides read TGTGCCAGCAGCTCCTTAGCGGGGGACTACGAGCAGTACTTC. Encoded protein: CASSSLAGDYEQYF.

This chain links TRBV11-2 with TRBJ1-1; TRBD1 might be the D (6 bases). The CDR3 contains 14 residues. V was pared by 9 bases and J by 6 bases, with 20 bases between. The germline V gene encodes CDR1 SGHAT and CDR2 FQNNGV. This chain's CDR3 is CASSTPKQGPEAFF. CDR3 bases: TGTGCCAGTTCCACACCGAAACAGGGCCCTGAAGCTTTCTTT.

The V call is TRBV6-6, the J call TRBJ1-1, with D possibly matching TRBD1 (6 bases). Looked up from germline, CDR1 is MNHNY and CDR2 is SVGAGI (reference sequence). This CDR3 is 11 amino acids long. Trimming removed 6 bases from V and 5 bases from J, with 7 bases in between. The chain's CDR3 is CASSQGTEAFF. CDR3 DNA: TGTGCCAGCAGCCAGGGGACTGAAGCTTTCTTT.

The rearrangement links TRBV9 to TRBJ1-4, with TRBD1 identical over 8 bases. J was trimmed by 13 bases and V by 4 bases; bases with no gene match: 15. CDR3 size: 15 residues. CDR1 and CDR2 (germline): SGDLS, YYNGEE. DNA for the CDR3: TGTGCCAGCAGCCCCACCAGCGGGACAGGAACAATACTGTTTTTT. Amino acid sequence: CASSPTSGTGTILFF.

The gene calls are TRBV2 and TRBJ1-3; D is possibly TRBD1 (6 bases). The V and J ends lost 9 bases and 3 bases respectively, with 9 bases between them. The germline CDR1 and CDR2 sequences are SNHLY and FYNNEI. The CDR3 extends over 12 amino acids. CDR3 region: CARGADGNTIYF. DNA for the CDR3: TGTGCCAGGGGGGCGGATGGAAACACCATATATTTT.

This rearrangement joins TRBV9 to TRBJ1-4; the match to TRBD1 covers 7 bases. The germline CDR1 and CDR2 sequences are SGDLS and YYNGEE. V dropped 3 bases and J dropped 0; count of bases not matched to a gene: 2. This CDR3 has 15 amino acids. CDR3 DNA: TGTGCCAGCAGCGCCACAGGGGCAACTAATGAAAAACTGTTTTTT. It specifies CASSATGATNEKLFF.

The sample holds one count of this clone. The chain is built from TRBV3-1 (or the pseudogene TRBV3-2) and TRBJ2-6, with D tentatively TRBD1 (6 bases). The V gene lost 0 bases and the J gene lost 0 bases, with 18 bases spanning the gap. The CDR3 runs 20 residues. CDR1 is LGHDT, CDR2 YNNKEL, per germline (reference sequence). Written as DNA, the CDR3 is TGTGCCAGCAGCCAAGATCGTTGGGCAGGGGCGCTCTCTGGGGCCAACGTCCTGACTTTC. As protein: CASSQDRWAGALSGANVLTF.

This clone came up a few times. The rearrangement links TRBV11-2 to TRBJ2-2; D is perhaps TRBD1 (5 bases). V dropped 3 bases and J dropped 1 base, with 12 bases sitting between them. Germline V gives CDR1 SGHAT, CDR2 FQNNGV. CDR3 length: 16 residues. CDR3 residues: CASSLIGQGNTGELFF. As DNA, the CDR3 is TGTGCCAGCAGCTTGATTGGGCAGGGGAACACCGGGGAGCTGTTTTTT.

The rearrangement joins TRBV7-6 to TRBJ2-5, with D tentatively TRBD2 (5 bases). The CDR3 loop spans 16 amino acids. Germline lookup yields CDR1 SGHVS and CDR2 FNYEAQ. V lost 1 base and J 4 bases, leaving 16 bases between the germline ends. This CDR3 reads CASSLEGRLAPETQYF. In nucleotides, the CDR3 is TGTGCCAGCAGCTTAGAGGGCCGGCTAGCTCCAGAGACCCAGTACTTC.

The gene calls are TRBV7-2 and TRBJ2-7; D possibly corresponds to TRBD2 (5 bases). This CDR3 is 12 amino acids long. CDR1 is SGHTA, CDR2 FQGNSA, per germline. Trimming took off 5 bases at V and 6 bases at J, with 11 bases between the two ends. The CDR3 region has the DNA TGTGCCAGCAGCCCGAGTGGGAGCGAGCAGTACTTC. It specifies CASSPSGSEQYF.

The chain couples TRBV7-6 to TRBJ2-7; possibly TRBD1 for D (6 bases). The V gene's germline CDR1 is SGHVS and CDR2 FNYEAQ. This CDR3 region has 14 residues. Trimming shortened V by 3 bases and J by 2 bases, and 11 bases separated the two germline ends. This chain's CDR3 is CASSLGQPTYEQYF. CDR3 nucleotide sequence: TGTGCCAGCAGCTTGGGACAACCAACCTACGAGCAGTACTTC. Full variable domain (remainder filled in from reference TRBV7-6 and TRBJ2-7): GAGVSQSPRYKVTKRGQDVALRCDPISGHVSLYWYRQALGQGPEFLTYFNYEAQQDKSGLPNDRFSAERPEGSISTLTIQRTEQRDSAMYRCASSLGQPTYEQYFGPGTRLTVT.

This clone was found once. Additional DNA sequences in this sample encode the identical CDR3. The DNA of the CDR3 is TGTGCCAGCAGTCCCCGGACAGGAGGCTACGAGCAGTACTTC. Its translation: CASSPRTGGYEQYF. This chain connects TRBV27 to TRBJ2-7, with 7 positions matching TRBD1. CDR3 length: 14 residues. The trim removed 5 bases at V and 3 bases at J, leaving 7 bases unmatched. Per germline, CDR1 MNHEY and CDR2 SMNVEV (reference sequence).

V gene TRBV5-6 combines with J gene TRBJ2-7; 8 bases align to TRBD1. The CDR3 has 14 residues. Germline CDR1 is SGHDT and CDR2 is YYEEEE. V lost 4 bases to trimming and J lost 1 base; unmatched junction nucleotides: 4. The CDR3 spells CASSPGQGSYEQYF. The DNA for the CDR3 is TGTGCCAGCAGCCCTGGACAGGGATCCTACGAGCAGTACTTC.

V usage is TRBV19 and J usage is TRBJ2-5; 8 bases line up with TRBD2. Unmatched junction bases numbered 17, after V lost 5 bases and J lost 0 bases. The CDR3 runs to 19 residues. Germline V lookup: CDR1 LNHDA, CDR2 SQIVND (reference sequence). Here the CDR3 DNA reads TGTGCCAGTAGTCCGCGGGGGGCCCCCTCAGCTCTCTACCAAGAGACCCAGTACTTC. Amino acids: CASSPRGAPSALYQETQYF.

DNA for the CDR3: TGTGCCAGCAGCCAGGAATTAGGACAGGGGGACTACGAGCAGTACTTC. This encodes CASSQELGQGDYEQYF. The chain has TRBV4-2 and TRBJ2-7; 10 positions agree with TRBD1. V shed 3 bases and J 3 bases; nucleotides not matched to a gene: 8. The CDR3 has 16 residues. Germline V gene lookup returns CDR1 LGHNA and CDR2 YNFKEQ.

The CDR3 loop reads CASSSGGGPDTQYF. CDR3 in DNA: TGTGCCAGCAGCTCCGGGGGGGGGCCTGATACGCAGTATTTT. J is TRBJ2-3 and V is TRBV9, with 8 bases matching TRBD2. The germline V gene encodes CDR1 SGDLS and CDR2 YYNGEE. V was clipped by 4 bases and J by 6 bases; unmatched bases: 7. This CDR3 spans 14 amino acids.

The rearrangement joins TRBV5-4 to TRBJ1-1; D not certain. Germline CDR1 SGHNT, CDR2 YYREEE (reference sequence). The CDR3 runs 13 residues. Trimming pared 2 bases from V and 1 base from J, leaving 6 bases between. In DNA form, the CDR3 reads TGTGCCAGCAGCTTCGTCTGGAACACTGAAGCTTTCTTT. Translating it yields CASSFVWNTEAFF.

The chain links TRBV5-4 to TRBJ1-2, with unresolved D. From germline, CDR1 is SGHNT and CDR2 YYREEE (reference sequence). The CDR3 contains 14 residues. V was shortened by 0 bases and J by 4 bases, with 10 bases between the two germline ends. The CDR3 protein is CASSLDGEGYGYTF. CDR3 bases: TGTGCCAGCAGCTTGGATGGGGAGGGCTATGGCTACACCTTC. The full variable domain, in which reference TRBV5-4 and TRBJ1-2 provide the parts outside the CDR3, is ETGVTQSPTHLIKTRGQQVTLRCSSQSGHNTVSWYQQALGQGPQFIFQYYREEENGRGNFPPRFSGLQFPNYSSELNVNALELDDSALYLCASSLDGEGYGYTFGSGTRLTVV.

The rearrangement links TRBV30 to TRBJ2-7; tentative D call: TRBD2 (6 bases). Trimming took off 0 bases at V and 1 base at J, with 16 bases between the two ends. Germline CDR1 GTSNPN, CDR2 SVGIG (reference sequence). There are 16 residues in the CDR3. The CDR3 region is CAWSVLDLRESYEQYF. In nucleotides, the CDR3 is TGTGCCTGGAGTGTACTGGATCTGCGGGAATCCTACGAGCAGTACTTC. Full variable domain (outside the CDR3, taken from reference TRBV30 and TRBJ2-7): SQTIHQWPATLVQPVGSPLSLECTVEGTSNPNLYWYRQAAGRGLQLLFYSVGIGQISSEVPQNLSASRPQDRQFILSSKKLLLSDSGFYLCAWSVLDLRESYEQYFGPGTRLTVT.

V is TRBV29-1 and J is TRBJ1-2; 8 nucleotides match TRBD1. CDR1 and CDR2 (germline): SQVTM, ANQGSEA. The CDR3 consists of 16 residues. Losses at the gene ends were 3 bases for V and 2 bases for J; bases not matched to a gene: 11. The CDR3 region is CSVEEDWTGKNYGYTF. For the CDR3, the DNA is TGCAGCGTTGAGGAAGATTGGACAGGGAAAAACTATGGCTACACCTTC.

This clone was counted a single time. This chain uses TRBV29-1 with TRBJ1-5, with D perhaps matching TRBD1 (6 bases). CDR3 length: 13 amino acids. Germline assignment: CDR1 SQVTM and CDR2 ANQGSEA. V was cut by 7 bases and J by 3 bases, with 13 bases left in between. The CDR3 spells CSARGGNNQPQHF. CDR3 nucleotides: TGCAGCGCACGGGGGGGCAACAATCAGCCCCAGCATTTT. The complete variable domain, with remaining parts taken from reference TRBV29-1 and TRBJ1-5, reads SAVISQKPSRDICQRGTSLTIQCQVDSQVTMMFWYRQQPGQSLTLIATANQGSEATYESGFVIDKFPISRPNLTFSTLTVSNMSPEDSSIYLCSARGGNNQPQHFGDGTRLSIL.

J is TRBJ1-2 and V is TRBV25-1; D is undetermined. CDR1 MGHDK and CDR2 SYGVNS come from the germline V gene. V dropped 10 bases and J dropped 5 bases, with 17 bases sitting between them. This CDR3 has 13 residues. CDR3 nucleotide sequence: TGTGCCACGAACAGTTGGACGGGATATGGCTACACCTTC. Amino acid sequence: CATNSWTGYGYTF.

Note on this clone: At one boundary the junction diverges from the germline segment, which might be a read error. Different DNA sequences within this sample yield the same CDR3. V usage is TRBV11-1 and J usage is TRBJ1-5; D perhaps matches TRBD1 (6 bases). The germline V gene encodes CDR1 SGHAT and CDR2 FQDESV (reference sequence). The CDR3 has 15 residues. CDR3: CASSPDRDSNQPQHF. CDR3 coding DNA: TGTGCTAGCAGCCCGGACAGAGATAGCAATCAGCCCCAGCATTTT. Full variable domain (rest looked up from reference TRBV11-1 and TRBJ1-5): EAEVAQSPRYKITEKSQAVAFWCDPISGHATLYWYRQILGQGPELLVQFQDESVVDDSQLPKDRFSAERLKGVDSTLKIQPAELGDSAMYLCASSPDRDSNQPQHFGDGTRLSIL.

This chain connects TRBV6-5 to TRBJ1-5; 7 nucleotides agree with TRBD1. The V gene end was trimmed by 6 bases and the J gene end by 7 bases; junction bases not matched to a gene: 6. This CDR3 spans 13 amino acids. Germline lookup yields CDR1 MNHEY and CDR2 SVGAGI. DNA for the CDR3: TGTGCCAGCAGGGGACAGTACCGCCAGCCCCAGCATTTT. It encodes CASRGQYRQPQHF.

The chain recombines TRBV4-2 with TRBJ2-7, with 11 nucleotides matching TRBD1. In germline, CDR1 is LGHNA, CDR2 YNFKEQ. V trimming: 6 bases; J trimming: 4 bases; junction bases outside the gene matches: 2. The CDR3 length is 13 residues. CDR3 in amino acids: CASSRDRGYEQYF. In DNA form, the CDR3 reads TGTGCCAGCAGTCGGGACAGGGGGTACGAGCAGTACTTC.

This clone was seen once. CDR3 loop: CASALKGKGMEIYEQYF. The CDR3 nucleotides read TGTGCTAGTGCTCTAAAAGGTAAGGGGATGGAAATATACGAGCAGTACTTC. J is TRBJ2-7 and V is TRBV12-5; D is perhaps TRBD1 (5 bases). This CDR3 contains 17 residues. V was cut by 7 bases and J by 4 bases, with 26 bases left in between. CDR1 and CDR2 from the germline V gene are LGHNT and FRNRAP.

The chain has TRBV28 and TRBJ2-7, with 10 bases identical to TRBD2. Germline CDR1 MDHEN, CDR2 SYDVKM. The CDR3 consists of 14 residues. The V segment lost 3 bases and the J segment 5 bases; nucleotides outside the gene matches: 4. The chain's CDR3 is CASSFYSGGNEQYF. The CDR3 DNA reads as TGTGCCAGCAGTTTTTATAGCGGGGGGAACGAGCAGTACTTC.

J is TRBJ1-5 and V is TRBV28, with 7 nucleotides matching TRBD1. V was clipped by 6 bases and J by 4 bases; unmatched bases: 12. CDR1 and CDR2 from the germline V gene are MDHEN and SYDVKM. This CDR3 is 16 amino acids long. CDR3 sequence: CASSPARGSVNQPQHF. The CDR3 DNA sequence: TGTGCCAGCAGCCCGGCCAGGGGGTCGGTGAATCAGCCCCAGCATTTT.